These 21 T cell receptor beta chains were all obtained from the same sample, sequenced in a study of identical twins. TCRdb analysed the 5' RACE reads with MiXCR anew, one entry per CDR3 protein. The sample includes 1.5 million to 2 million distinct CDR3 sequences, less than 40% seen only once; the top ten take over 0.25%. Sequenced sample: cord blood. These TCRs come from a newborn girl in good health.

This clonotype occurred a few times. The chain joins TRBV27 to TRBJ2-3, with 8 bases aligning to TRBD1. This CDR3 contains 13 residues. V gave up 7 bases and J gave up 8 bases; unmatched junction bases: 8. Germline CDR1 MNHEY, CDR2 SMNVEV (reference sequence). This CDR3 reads CASKGQVLGTQYF. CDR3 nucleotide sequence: TGTGCCAGCAAGGGACAGGTCTTGGGTACGCAGTATTTT.

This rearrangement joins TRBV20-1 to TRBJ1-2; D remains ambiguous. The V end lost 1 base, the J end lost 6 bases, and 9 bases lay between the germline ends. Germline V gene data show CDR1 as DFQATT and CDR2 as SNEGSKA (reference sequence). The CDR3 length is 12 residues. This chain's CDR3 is CSARAPGNGYTF. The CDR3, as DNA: TGCAGTGCTAGAGCCCCGGGGAATGGCTACACCTTC.

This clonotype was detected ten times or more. CDR3 in amino acids: CASSLTLSSDTQYF. The CDR3 DNA is TGTGCCAGCAGCTTAACCCTAAGCTCAGATACGCAGTATTTT. The chain uses TRBV7-2 and TRBJ2-3; D not certain. The V gene lost 2 bases and the J gene lost 4 bases, with 10 bases spanning the gap. CDR3 length: 14 residues. CDR1 and CDR2 (germline): SGHTA, FQGNSA. The full variable domain, rest sourced from reference TRBV7-2 and TRBJ2-3, is GAGVSQSPSNKVTEKGKDVELRCDPISGHTALYWYRQSLGQGLEFLIYFQGNSAPDKSGLPSDRFSAERTGGSVSTLTIQRTQQEDSAVYLCASSLTLSSDTQYFGPGTRLTVL.

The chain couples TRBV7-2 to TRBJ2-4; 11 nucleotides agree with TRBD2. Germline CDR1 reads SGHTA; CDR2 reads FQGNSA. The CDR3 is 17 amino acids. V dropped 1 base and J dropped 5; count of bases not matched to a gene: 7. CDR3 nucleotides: TGTGCCAGCAGCTTAGTACTAGCGGGGGCGATCGAAAACATTCAGTACTTC. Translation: CASSLVLAGAIENIQYF.

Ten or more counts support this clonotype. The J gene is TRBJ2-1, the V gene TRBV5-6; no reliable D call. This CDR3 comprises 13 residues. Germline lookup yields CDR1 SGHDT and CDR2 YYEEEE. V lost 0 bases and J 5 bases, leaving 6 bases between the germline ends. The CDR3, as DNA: TGTGCCAGCAGCTTGGCAACAAACAATGAGCAGTTCTTC. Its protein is CASSLATNNEQFF.

CDR3 coding DNA: TGTGCCAGCAGTCCGGGACTAGCGTCGAAAGAGACCCAGTACTTC. This codes for CASSPGLASKETQYF. The chain has TRBV2 and TRBJ2-5; 10 bases fit TRBD2. The V segment lost 5 bases and the J segment 3 bases; nucleotides outside the gene matches: 6. This CDR3 region has 15 residues. Germline V gene data show CDR1 as SNHLY and CDR2 as FYNNEI.

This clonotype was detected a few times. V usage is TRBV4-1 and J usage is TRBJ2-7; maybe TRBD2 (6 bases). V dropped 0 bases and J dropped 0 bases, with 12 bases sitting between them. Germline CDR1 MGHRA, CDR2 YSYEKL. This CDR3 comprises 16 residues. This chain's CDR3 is CASSQEGRDFSYEQYF. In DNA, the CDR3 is TGCGCCAGCAGCCAAGAGGGCCGGGACTTCTCCTACGAGCAGTACTTC.

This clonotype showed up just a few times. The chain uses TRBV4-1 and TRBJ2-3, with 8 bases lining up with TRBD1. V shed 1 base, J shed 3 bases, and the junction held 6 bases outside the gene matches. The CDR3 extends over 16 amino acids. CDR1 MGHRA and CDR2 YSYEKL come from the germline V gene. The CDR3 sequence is CASSQGPDRVTDTQYF. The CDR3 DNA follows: TGCGCCAGCAGCCAAGGCCCGGACAGGGTGACAGATACGCAGTATTTT.

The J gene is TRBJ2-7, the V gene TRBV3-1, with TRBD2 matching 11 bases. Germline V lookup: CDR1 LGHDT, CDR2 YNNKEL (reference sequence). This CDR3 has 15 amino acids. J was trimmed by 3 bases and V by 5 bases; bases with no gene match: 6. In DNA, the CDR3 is TGTGCCAGCAGCTCTAGCGGGAGGCTACACTACGAGCAGTACTTC. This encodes CASSSSGRLHYEQYF.

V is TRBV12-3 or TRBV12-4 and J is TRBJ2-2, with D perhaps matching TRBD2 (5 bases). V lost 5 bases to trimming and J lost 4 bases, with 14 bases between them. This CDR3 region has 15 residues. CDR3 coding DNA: TGTGCCAGCAGTCCGAAACTAGGATTCACCGGGGAGCTGTTTTTT. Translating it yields CASSPKLGFTGELFF.

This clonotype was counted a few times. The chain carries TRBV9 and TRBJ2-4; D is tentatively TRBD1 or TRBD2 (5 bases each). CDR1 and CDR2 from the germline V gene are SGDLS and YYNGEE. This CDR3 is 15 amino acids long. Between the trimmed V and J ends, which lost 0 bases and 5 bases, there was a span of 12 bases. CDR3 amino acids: CASSVEPGTENIQYF. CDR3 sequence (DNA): TGTGCCAGCAGCGTAGAGCCGGGGACGGAAAACATTCAGTACTTC.

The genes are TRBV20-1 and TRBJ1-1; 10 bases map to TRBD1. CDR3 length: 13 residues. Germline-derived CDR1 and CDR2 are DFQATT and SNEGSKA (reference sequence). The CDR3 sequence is CRTGGQGIGEAFF. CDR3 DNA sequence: TGCCGTACCGGGGGACAGGGGATTGGTGAAGCTTTCTTT.

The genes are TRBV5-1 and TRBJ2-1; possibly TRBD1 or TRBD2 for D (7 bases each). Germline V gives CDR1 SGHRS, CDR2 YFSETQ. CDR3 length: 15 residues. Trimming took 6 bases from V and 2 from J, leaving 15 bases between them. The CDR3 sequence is CASIQGGGTYNEQFF. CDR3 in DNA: TGCGCCAGCATCCAGGGGGGGGGAACCTACAATGAGCAGTTCTTC.

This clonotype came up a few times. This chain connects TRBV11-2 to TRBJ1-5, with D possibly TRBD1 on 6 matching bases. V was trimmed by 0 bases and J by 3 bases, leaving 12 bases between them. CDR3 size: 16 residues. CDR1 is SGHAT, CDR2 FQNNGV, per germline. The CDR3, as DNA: TGTGCCAGCAGCTTAGAACCGACAGGCTCCAATCAGCCCCAGCATTTT. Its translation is CASSLEPTGSNQPQHF.

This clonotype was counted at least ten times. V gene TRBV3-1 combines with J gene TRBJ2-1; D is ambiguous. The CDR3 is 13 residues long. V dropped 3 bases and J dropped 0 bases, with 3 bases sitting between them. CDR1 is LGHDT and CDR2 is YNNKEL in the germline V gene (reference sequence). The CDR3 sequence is CASSHRSYNEQFF. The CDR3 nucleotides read TGTGCCAGCAGCCACCGCTCCTACAATGAGCAGTTCTTC.

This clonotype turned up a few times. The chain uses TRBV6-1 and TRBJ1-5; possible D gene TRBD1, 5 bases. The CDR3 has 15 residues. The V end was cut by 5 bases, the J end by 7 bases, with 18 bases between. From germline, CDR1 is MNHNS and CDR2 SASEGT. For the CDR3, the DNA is TGTGCCAGCAGTTTATGGGGGAATGAGAAGCAGCCCCAGCATTTT. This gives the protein CASSLWGNEKQPQHF.

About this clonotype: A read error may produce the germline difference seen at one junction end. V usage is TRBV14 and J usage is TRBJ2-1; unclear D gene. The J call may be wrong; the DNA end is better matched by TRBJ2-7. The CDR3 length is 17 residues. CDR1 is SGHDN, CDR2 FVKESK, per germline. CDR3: CAGSQVSPDLPYNEQYF. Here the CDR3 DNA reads TGTGCCGGCAGCCAAGTATCCCCCGATTTGCCCTACAATGAGCAGTACTTC.

The CDR3 bases are TGTGCCAGCAGCTCTGGACAGGGTGACACCGGGGAGCTGTTTTTT. Its translation: CASSSGQGDTGELFF. The chain joins TRBV12-3 or TRBV12-4 to TRBJ2-2, with 8 bases aligning to TRBD1. V shed 6 bases, J shed 3 bases, and the junction held 6 bases outside the gene matches. The length of the CDR3 is 15 residues.

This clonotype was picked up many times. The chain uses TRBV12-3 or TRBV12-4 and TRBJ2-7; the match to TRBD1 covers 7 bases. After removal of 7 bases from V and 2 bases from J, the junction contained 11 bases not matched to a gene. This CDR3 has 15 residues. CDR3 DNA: TGTGCCAGCATTGGCCTAGGGGACAGTGCCTACGAGCAGTACTTC. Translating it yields CASIGLGDSAYEQYF.

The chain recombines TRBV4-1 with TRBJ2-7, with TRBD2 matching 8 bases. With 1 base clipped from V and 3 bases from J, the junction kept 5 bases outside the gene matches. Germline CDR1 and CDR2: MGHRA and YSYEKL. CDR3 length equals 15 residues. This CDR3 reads CASSQVPGLVYEQYF. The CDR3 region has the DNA TGCGCCAGCAGCCAAGTTCCGGGACTAGTCTACGAGCAGTACTTC.

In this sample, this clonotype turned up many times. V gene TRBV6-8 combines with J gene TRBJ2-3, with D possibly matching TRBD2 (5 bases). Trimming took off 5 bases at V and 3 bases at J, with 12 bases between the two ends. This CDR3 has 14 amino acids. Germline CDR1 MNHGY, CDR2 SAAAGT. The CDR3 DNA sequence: TGTGCCAGCAGTCGCCGGGAACGGACAGATACGCAGTATTTT. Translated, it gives CASSRRERTDTQYF.